The present entry profiles one TCR beta chain with its context. Its antigen is not identified. For TCRbeta, the library was prepared with unique molecular identifiers. One entry per CDR3 protein, called by TCRdb with MiXCR from the PCR reads. Of 250,000 to 300,000 distinct CDR3 sequences listed, about 7.3% are singletons. Trimming at V came to 3 bases and at J to 6 bases, leaving 5 bases not matched to a gene. Germline V gives CDR1 SGDLS, CDR2 YYNGEE. This CDR3 contains 15 residues. The data originate from a study of T-cell reconstitution after alpha-beta-depleted transplantation in children. The study, taken as a whole, reports: By one year post-transplant, T-cell counts and diversity largely arose from T cells that were newly produced. Several hundred expanded graft clones reportedly gave rise to the alpha-beta T cells present about two months after transplant. Where some patients showed high TCRbeta diversity at day 60, it came from recipient T cells and thymic progenitors that had survived.

This TCR came from a female patient between 2 and 15 years old who had a stem cell transplant for Fanconi anemia, so the T cells may come from the graft donor. The chain employs TRBV9 and TRBJ2-7, with TRBD2 identical over 14 bases. The sequenced sample was peripheral blood, obtained 360 days after TCRalphabeta/CD19-depleted stem cell transplant. The DNA for the CDR3 is TGTGCCAGCAGCGCCCGACTAGCGGGAGGGTCCGAGCAGTACTTC. This gives the protein CASSARLAGGSEQYF.